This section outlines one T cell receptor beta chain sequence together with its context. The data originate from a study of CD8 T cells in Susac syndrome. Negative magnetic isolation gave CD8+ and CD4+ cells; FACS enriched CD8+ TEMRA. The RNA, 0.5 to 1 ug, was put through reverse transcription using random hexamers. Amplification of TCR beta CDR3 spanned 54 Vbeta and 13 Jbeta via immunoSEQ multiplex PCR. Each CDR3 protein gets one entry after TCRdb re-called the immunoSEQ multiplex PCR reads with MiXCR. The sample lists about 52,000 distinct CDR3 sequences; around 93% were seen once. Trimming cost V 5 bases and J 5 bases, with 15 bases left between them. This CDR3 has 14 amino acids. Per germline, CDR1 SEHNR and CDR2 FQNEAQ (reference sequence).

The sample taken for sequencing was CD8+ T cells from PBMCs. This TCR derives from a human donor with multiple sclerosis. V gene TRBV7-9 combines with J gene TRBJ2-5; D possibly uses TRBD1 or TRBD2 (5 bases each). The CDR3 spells CASSPLRGRETQYF. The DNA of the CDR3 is TGTGCCAGCAGCCCCCTGAGGGGACGGGAGACCCAGTACTTC.